The 21 T cell receptor beta chains listed next were all sequenced from one sample in a study of PD-1 blockade in classical Hodgkin lymphoma. This table comes from immunoSEQ multiplex PCR, and its TCRdb copy is limited to in-frame clones, with some not included. The repertoire consists of 66,000 or so clones, with 71% occurring once and the leading ten covering approximately 9.1%. After autologous stem cell transplantation all patients relapsed, and prior brentuximab vedotin exposure differed between cohorts. This sample comprised peripheral blood mononuclear cells (PBMCs), obtained before the second cycle of nivolumab. Receptor source: a human donor with classical Hodgkin lymphoma.

This clone was recorded once. This chain joins TRBV7-8 and TRBJ2-5, with TRBD2 matching 7 bases. J was trimmed by 3 bases and V by 2 bases; bases with no gene match: 18. Looked up from germline, CDR1 is SGHVS and CDR2 is FQNEAQ. There are 19 residues in the CDR3. This CDR3 reads CASSLSWGGLGGPKETQYF. Here the CDR3 DNA reads TGTGCCAGCAGCTTAAGTTGGGGGGGTCTGGGAGGGCCCAAAGAGACCCAGTACTTC.

This clone was found a few times. V usage is TRBV27 and J usage is TRBJ1-6; no clear D gene. The CDR3 is 16 residues long. The V gene's germline CDR1 is MNHEY and CDR2 SMNVEV (reference sequence). The V end lost 4 bases, the J end lost 7 bases, and 17 bases lay between the germline ends. The CDR3 loop reads CASSSSSALRNSPLHF. In DNA form, the CDR3 reads TGTGCCAGCAGTTCCTCTTCGGCGTTGCGGAATTCACCCCTCCACTTT.

The V and J genes are TRBV5-4 and TRBJ1-1; D is unclear. V was shortened by 1 base and J by 0 bases, with 10 bases between the two germline ends. Germline-derived CDR1 and CDR2 are SGHNT and YYREEE (reference sequence). This CDR3 region has 15 residues. CDR3 protein: CASSLTLRMNTEAFF. The CDR3 coding sequence is TGTGCCAGCAGCTTGACGTTGCGGATGAACACTGAAGCTTTCTTT.

The rearrangement joins TRBV9 to TRBJ2-2, with 9 positions matching TRBD1. Germline CDR1 reads SGDLS; CDR2 reads YYNGEE. The CDR3 totals 15 residues. The junction had 8 bases not matched to a gene; V was cut back by 4 bases and J by 7 bases. The CDR3 DNA reads TGTGCCAGCAGCCCCCGGGGACAGGGCGACGGGGAGCTGTTTTTT. This gives the protein CASSPRGQGDGELFF.

This chain connects TRBV5-6 to TRBJ2-3; the D gene is possibly TRBD2 (7 bases). This CDR3 contains 15 residues. Germline-derived CDR1 and CDR2 are SGHDT and YYEEEE. Trimming stripped 4 bases from V and 2 bases from J, with 14 bases between. CDR3 nucleotide sequence: TGTGCCAGCAGCCGGTGGCGGGGGCCCACAGATACGCAGTATTTT. It codes for CASSRWRGPTDTQYF.

This chain's CDR3 is CASSLGPGTVSRYEQYF. In DNA, the CDR3 is TGTGCCAGCAGCTTAGGCCCCGGGACAGTTTCTCGGTACGAGCAGTACTTC. This chain joins TRBV7-9 and TRBJ2-7, with 7 bases lining up with TRBD1. After removal of 1 base from V and 4 bases from J, the junction contained 13 bases not matched to a gene. The CDR3 extends over 17 amino acids. CDR1 is SEHNR and CDR2 is FQNEAQ in the germline V gene (reference sequence).

This sequence joins TRBV28 and TRBJ2-6; possible D gene TRBD1, 6 bases. Looked up from germline, CDR1 is MDHEN and CDR2 is SYDVKM. Trimming left V 2 bases short and J 0 bases short, with 11 bases between. The CDR3 has 17 residues. DNA of the CDR3: TGTGCCAGCAGTTTAATTGACAGGTTCTCTGGGGCCAACGTCCTGACTTTC. The encoded protein is CASSLIDRFSGANVLTF.

V is TRBV5-1 and J is TRBJ2-1; perhaps D is TRBD1 or TRBD2 (5 bases each). Trimming took off 2 bases at V and 5 bases at J, with 17 bases between the two ends. The CDR3 covers 16 residues. Germline lookup yields CDR1 SGHRS and CDR2 YFSETQ. Here the CDR3 DNA reads TGCGCCAGCAGCTTCTCCGGGACGCGTACCCACAATGAGCAGTTCTTC. Its protein is CASSFSGTRTHNEQFF.

The chain couples TRBV2 to TRBJ2-7; unclear D gene. The length of the CDR3 is 14 residues. CDR1 SNHLY and CDR2 FYNNEI come from the germline V gene. Trimming stripped 7 bases from V and 5 bases from J, with 18 bases between. The CDR3 bases are TGTGCCAGCACTCCCCGGGTCCTTTCGCACGAGCAGTACTTC. Translating gives CASTPRVLSHEQYF.

The chain uses TRBV5-6 and TRBJ1-1, with TRBD1 matching 8 bases. V shed 4 bases, J shed 4 bases, and the junction held 3 bases outside the gene matches. Germline CDR1 and CDR2: SGHDT and YYEEEE. The CDR3 consists of 13 residues. The CDR3 region is CASSLDRATEAFF. The CDR3 DNA reads as TGTGCCAGCAGCCTGGACAGGGCCACTGAAGCTTTCTTT.

This clone was detected only once. This chain uses TRBV18 with TRBJ1-2, with TRBD1 matching 9 bases. V shed 3 bases, J shed 8 bases, and the junction held 10 bases outside the gene matches. This CDR3 region has 15 residues. Germline V gives CDR1 KGHSH, CDR2 LQKENI. In DNA form, the CDR3 reads TGTGCCAGCTCACCGGCGGGACAGGGTATCAGCGGCTACACCTTC. This translates into CASSPAGQGISGYTF.

This clone was observed once. The rearrangement joins TRBV6-1 to TRBJ1-1, with D possibly being TRBD1 (5 bases). Germline assignment: CDR1 MNHNS and CDR2 SASEGT. Trimming removed 8 bases at V and 5 bases at J, with 15 bases between. The CDR3 consists of 13 residues. The CDR3 sequence is CASGETGLTEAFF. CDR3 nucleotide sequence: TGTGCCAGCGGGGAGACGGGGCTGACTGAAGCTTTCTTT.

The chain recombines TRBV19 with TRBJ1-1; 9 bases line up with TRBD1. This CDR3 region has 13 residues. Looked up from germline, CDR1 is LNHDA and CDR2 is SQIVND (reference sequence). J lost 4 bases, V lost 8 bases, and 5 bases had no gene match. The CDR3 reads CASGDRVATEAFF. In DNA form, the CDR3 reads TGTGCCAGTGGGGACAGGGTGGCCACTGAAGCTTTCTTT. Together with reference TRBV19 and TRBJ1-1, the CDR3 gives the full variable domain: DGGITQSPKYLFRKEGQNVTLSCEQNLNHDAMYWYRQDPGQGLRLIYYSQIVNDFQKGDIAEGYSVSREKKESFPLTVTSAQKNPTAFYLCASGDRVATEAFFGQGTRLTVV.

This clone has just a few counts. The V call is TRBV2, the J call TRBJ2-2; D call uncertain. This CDR3 has 11 residues. CDR1 SNHLY and CDR2 FYNNEI come from the germline V gene. Between the trimmed V and J ends, which lost 0 bases and 7 bases, there was a span of 0 bases. CDR3 in DNA: TGTGCCAGCAGTGAAGCCGGGGAGCTGTTTTTT. Its protein product is CASSEAGELFF.

The chain uses TRBV18 and TRBJ2-3, with 11 bases aligning to TRBD2. Germline CDR1 reads KGHSH; CDR2 reads LQKENI. There are 16 residues in the CDR3. Trimming at V came to 1 base and at J to 3 bases, leaving 3 bases not matched to a gene. CDR3 in DNA: TGTGCCAGCTCACCACTGGGGACTAGCGGTACAGATACGCAGTATTTT. Encoded protein: CASSPLGTSGTDTQYF.

In this sample, this clone turned up once. The CDR3 DNA reads as TGTGCCAGCAGCTCCCCCGGGGGAGGACTTTCCTCTGGAAACACCATATATTTT. Protein: CASSSPGGGLSSGNTIYF. The rearrangement joins TRBV7-2 to TRBJ1-3; TRBD1 might be the D (5 bases). CDR3 length: 18 amino acids. Germline-derived CDR1 and CDR2 are SGHTA and FQGNSA. V lost 4 bases, J lost 0 bases, and 19 bases lay in between.

This sequence joins TRBV12-5 and TRBJ2-7; 8 bases map to TRBD1. CDR3 length: 18 residues. The germline V gene encodes CDR1 LGHNT and CDR2 FRNRAP. The V segment lost 0 bases and the J segment 3 bases; nucleotides outside the gene matches: 13. CDR3 nucleotides: TGTGCTAGTGGTTTGGTACCGGTCCTCGGACAGGGCCACTACGAGCAGTACTTC. Translation gives CASGLVPVLGQGHYEQYF.

The table lists this clone with a few counts. The gene calls are TRBV19 and TRBJ2-1; TRBD1 aligns across 10 bases. The CDR3 spans 15 residues. V lost 5 bases, J lost 7 bases, and 8 bases stayed unmatched. Germline CDR1 is LNHDA and CDR2 is SQIVND (reference sequence). The CDR3 DNA reads TGTGCCAGTAGTGCAGACAGGGGGCTCTTTAATGAGCAGTTCTTC. It specifies CASSADRGLFNEQFF.

DNA of the CDR3: TGTGCTAGTGGTTTGGTACTTGGGGGGACAGTTTACAATGAGCAGTTCTTC. It codes for CASGLVLGGTVYNEQFF. The chain has TRBV12-5 and TRBJ2-1, with D possibly being TRBD1 (7 bases). From germline, CDR1 is LGHNT and CDR2 FRNRAP. The CDR3 spans 17 residues. Trimming removed 0 bases at V and 4 bases at J, with 16 bases between.

The chain employs TRBV18 and TRBJ1-6, with 10 bases that match TRBD1. Germline V gives CDR1 KGHSH, CDR2 LQKENI. The CDR3 contains 14 residues. V lost 5 bases to trimming and J lost 7 bases; unmatched junction nucleotides: 2. CDR3 residues: CASSMGQGNSPLHF. CDR3 nucleotides: TGTGCCAGCTCAATGGGACAGGGGAATTCACCCCTCCACTTT.

In the case of this clone: The same CDR3 arises from other DNA sequences in this sample as well. The chain employs TRBV7-9 and TRBJ2-2, with D possibly TRBD1 on 6 matching bases. Trimming took off 6 bases at V and 1 base at J, with 9 bases between the two ends. This CDR3 has 14 amino acids. The germline CDR1 and CDR2 sequences are SEHNR and FQNEAQ (reference sequence). CDR3 protein: CASSLGGNTGELFF. DNA for the CDR3: TGTGCCAGCAGTCTAGGGGGGAACACCGGGGAGCTGTTTTTT.